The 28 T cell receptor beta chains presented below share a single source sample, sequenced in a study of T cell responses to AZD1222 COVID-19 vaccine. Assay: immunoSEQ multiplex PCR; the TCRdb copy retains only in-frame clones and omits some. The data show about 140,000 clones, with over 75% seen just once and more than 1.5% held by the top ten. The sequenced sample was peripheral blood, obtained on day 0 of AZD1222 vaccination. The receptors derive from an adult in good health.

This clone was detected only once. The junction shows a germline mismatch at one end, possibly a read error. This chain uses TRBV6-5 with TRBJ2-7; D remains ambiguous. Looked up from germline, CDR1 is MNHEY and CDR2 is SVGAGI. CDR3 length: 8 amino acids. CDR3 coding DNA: TGTGCCAGCAGTTCACCCTCCTTC. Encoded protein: CASSSPSF.

The chain's CDR3 is CASSLGGLAGGEQFF. The DNA for the CDR3 is TGTGCCAGCAGCTTAGGCGGACTAGCGGGGGGGGAGCAGTTCTTC. The V gene is TRBV7-7, the J gene TRBJ2-1; 15 positions match TRBD2. V was clipped by 1 base and J by 10 bases; unmatched bases: 2. Germline-derived CDR1 and CDR2 are SSHAT and FNYEAQ (reference sequence). The CDR3 runs 15 residues.

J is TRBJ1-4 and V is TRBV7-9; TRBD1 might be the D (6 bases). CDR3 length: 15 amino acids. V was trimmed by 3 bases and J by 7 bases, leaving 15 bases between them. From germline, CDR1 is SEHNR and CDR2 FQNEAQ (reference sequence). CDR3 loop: CASSFGGGLGEKLFF. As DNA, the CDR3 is TGTGCCAGCAGCTTCGGAGGGGGGCTGGGTGAAAAACTGTTTTTT. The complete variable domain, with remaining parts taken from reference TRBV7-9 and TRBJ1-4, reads DTGVSQNPRHKITKRGQNVTFRCDPISEHNRLYWYRQTLGQGPEFLTYFQNEAQLEKSRLLSDRFSAERPKGSFSTLEIQRTEQGDSAMYLCASSFGGGLGEKLFFGSGTQLSVL.

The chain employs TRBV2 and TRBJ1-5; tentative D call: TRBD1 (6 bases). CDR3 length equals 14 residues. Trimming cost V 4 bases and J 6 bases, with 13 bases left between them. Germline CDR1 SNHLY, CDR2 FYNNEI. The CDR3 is CASSVEQGSQPQHF. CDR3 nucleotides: TGTGCCAGCAGTGTTGAACAGGGTAGTCAGCCCCAGCATTTT. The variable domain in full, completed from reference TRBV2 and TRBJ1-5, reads EPEVTQTPSHQVTQMGQEVILRCVPISNHLYFYWYRQILGQKVEFLVSFYNNEISEKSEIFDDQFSVERPDGSNFTLKIRSTKLEDSAMYFCASSVEQGSQPQHFGDGTRLSIL.

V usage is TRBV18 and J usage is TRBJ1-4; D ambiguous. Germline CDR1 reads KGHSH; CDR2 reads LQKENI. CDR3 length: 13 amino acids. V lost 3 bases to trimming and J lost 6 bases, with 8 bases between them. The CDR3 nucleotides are TGTGCCAGCTCACCCACGATGGATGAAAAACTGTTTTTT. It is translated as CASSPTMDEKLFF.

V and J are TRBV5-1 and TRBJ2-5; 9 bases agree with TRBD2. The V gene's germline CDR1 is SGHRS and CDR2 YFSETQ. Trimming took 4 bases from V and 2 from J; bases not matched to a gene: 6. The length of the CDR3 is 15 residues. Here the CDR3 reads CASSISGGLQETQYF. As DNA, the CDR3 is TGCGCCAGCAGCATAAGCGGGGGGTTACAAGAGACCCAGTACTTC.

In nucleotides, the CDR3 is TGTGCCAGCAGCTCCCCACAGGGCGCTGGAAACACCATATATTTT. It encodes CASSSPQGAGNTIYF. The chain recombines TRBV9 with TRBJ1-3; tentative D call: TRBD1 (6 bases). Looked up from germline, CDR1 is SGDLS and CDR2 is YYNGEE. V was shortened by 4 bases and J by 2 bases, with 13 bases between the two germline ends. CDR3 length: 15 residues.

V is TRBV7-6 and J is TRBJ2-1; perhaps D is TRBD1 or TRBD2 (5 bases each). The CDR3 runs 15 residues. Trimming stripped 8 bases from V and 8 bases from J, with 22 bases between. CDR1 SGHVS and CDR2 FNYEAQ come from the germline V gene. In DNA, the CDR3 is TGTGCCAGCGCTAGGGACCGACCCCGGACCGATGAGCAGTTCTTC. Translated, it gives CASARDRPRTDEQFF.

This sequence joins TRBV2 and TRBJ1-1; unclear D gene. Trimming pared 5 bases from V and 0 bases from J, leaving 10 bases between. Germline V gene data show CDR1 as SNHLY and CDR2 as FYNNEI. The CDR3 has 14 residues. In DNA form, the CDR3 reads TGTGCCAGCAGTTTTGGGATCCTGAACACTGAAGCTTTCTTT. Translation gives CASSFGILNTEAFF.

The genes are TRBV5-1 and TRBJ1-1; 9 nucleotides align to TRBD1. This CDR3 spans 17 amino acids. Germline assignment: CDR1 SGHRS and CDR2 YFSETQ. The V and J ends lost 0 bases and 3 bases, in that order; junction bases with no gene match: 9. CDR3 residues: CASSLGTGASSYTEAFF. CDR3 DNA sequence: TGCGCCAGCAGCTTGGGGACAGGGGCTAGTTCCTACACTGAAGCTTTCTTT. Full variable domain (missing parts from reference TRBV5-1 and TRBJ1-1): KAGVTQTPRYLIKTRGQQVTLSCSPISGHRSVSWYQQTPGQGLQFLFEYFSETQRNKGNFPGRFSGRQFSNSRSEMNVSTLELGDSALYLCASSLGTGASSYTEAFFGQGTRLTVV.

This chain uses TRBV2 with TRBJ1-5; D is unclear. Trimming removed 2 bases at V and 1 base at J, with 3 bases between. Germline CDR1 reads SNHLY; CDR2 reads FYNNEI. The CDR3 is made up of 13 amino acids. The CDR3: CASSEWSNQPQHF. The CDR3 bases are TGTGCCAGCAGTGAATGGAGCAATCAGCCCCAGCATTTT.

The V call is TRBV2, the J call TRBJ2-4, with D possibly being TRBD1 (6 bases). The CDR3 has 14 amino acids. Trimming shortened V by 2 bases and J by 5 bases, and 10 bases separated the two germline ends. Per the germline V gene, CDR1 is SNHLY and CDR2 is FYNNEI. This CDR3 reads CASSERAGENIQYF. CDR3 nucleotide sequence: TGTGCCAGCAGTGAACGGGCAGGGGAAAACATTCAGTACTTC.

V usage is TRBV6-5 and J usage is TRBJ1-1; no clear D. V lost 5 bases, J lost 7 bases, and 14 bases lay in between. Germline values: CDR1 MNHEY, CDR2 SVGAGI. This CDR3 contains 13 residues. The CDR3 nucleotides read TGTGCCAGCAGTAACGTGCTAACCTTTGAAGCTTTCTTT. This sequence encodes CASSNVLTFEAFF.

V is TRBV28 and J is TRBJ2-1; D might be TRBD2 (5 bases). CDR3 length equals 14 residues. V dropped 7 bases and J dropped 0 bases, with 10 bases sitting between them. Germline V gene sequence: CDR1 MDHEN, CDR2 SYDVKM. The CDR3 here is CASTPGVSYNEQFF. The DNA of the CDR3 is TGTGCCAGCACCCCCGGGGTCTCCTACAATGAGCAGTTCTTC.

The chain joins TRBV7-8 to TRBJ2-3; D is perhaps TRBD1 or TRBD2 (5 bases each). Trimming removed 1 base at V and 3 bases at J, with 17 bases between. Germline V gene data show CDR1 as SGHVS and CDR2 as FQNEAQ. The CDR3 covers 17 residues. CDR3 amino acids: CASSLGERWGPTDTQYF. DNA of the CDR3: TGTGCCAGCAGCTTAGGGGAAAGATGGGGACCGACAGATACGCAGTATTTT.

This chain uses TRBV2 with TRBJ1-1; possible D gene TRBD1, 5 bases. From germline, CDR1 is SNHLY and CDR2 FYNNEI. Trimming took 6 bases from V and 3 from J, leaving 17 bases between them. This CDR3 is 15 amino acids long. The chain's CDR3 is CASRRDPSMDTEAFF. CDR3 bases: TGTGCCAGCAGGAGGGACCCGAGTATGGACACTGAAGCTTTCTTT.

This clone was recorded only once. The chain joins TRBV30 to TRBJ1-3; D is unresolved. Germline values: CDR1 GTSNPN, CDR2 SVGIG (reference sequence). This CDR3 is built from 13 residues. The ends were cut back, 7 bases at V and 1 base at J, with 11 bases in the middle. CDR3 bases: TGTGCCTCCTGGAGGTTTTCTGGAAACACCATATATTTT. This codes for CASWRFSGNTIYF.

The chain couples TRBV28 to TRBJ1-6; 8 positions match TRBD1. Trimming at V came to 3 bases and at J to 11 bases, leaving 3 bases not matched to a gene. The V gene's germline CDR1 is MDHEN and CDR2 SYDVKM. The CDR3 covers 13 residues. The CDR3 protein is CASSLSRGPPLHF. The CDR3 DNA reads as TGTGCCAGCAGTTTGAGCAGGGGGCCACCCCTCCACTTT.

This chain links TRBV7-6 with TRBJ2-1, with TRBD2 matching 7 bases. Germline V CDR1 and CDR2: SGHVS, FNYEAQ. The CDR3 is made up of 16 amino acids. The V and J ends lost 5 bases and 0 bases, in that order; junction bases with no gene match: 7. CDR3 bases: TGTGCCAGCAGCCTTGTCGGCGGGAGCTCCTACAATGAGCAGTTCTTC. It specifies CASSLVGGSSYNEQFF.

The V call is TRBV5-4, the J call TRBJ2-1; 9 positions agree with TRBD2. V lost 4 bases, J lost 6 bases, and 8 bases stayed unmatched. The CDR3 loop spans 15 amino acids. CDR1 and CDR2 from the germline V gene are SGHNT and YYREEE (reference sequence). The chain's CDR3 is CASSHPGLAFNEQFF. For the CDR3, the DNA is TGTGCCAGCAGCCACCCGGGACTAGCCTTCAATGAGCAGTTCTTC.

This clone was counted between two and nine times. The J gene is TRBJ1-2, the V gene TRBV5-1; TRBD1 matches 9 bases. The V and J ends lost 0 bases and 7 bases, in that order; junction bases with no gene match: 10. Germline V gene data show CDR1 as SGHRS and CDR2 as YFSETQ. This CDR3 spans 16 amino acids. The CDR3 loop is CASSLVIAGQGGGYTF. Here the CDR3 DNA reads TGCGCCAGCAGCTTGGTGATTGCGGGACAGGGCGGTGGCTACACCTTC. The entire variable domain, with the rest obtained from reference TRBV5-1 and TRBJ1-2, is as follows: KAGVTQTPRYLIKTRGQQVTLSCSPISGHRSVSWYQQTPGQGLQFLFEYFSETQRNKGNFPGRFSGRQFSNSRSEMNVSTLELGDSALYLCASSLVIAGQGGGYTFGSGTRLTVV.

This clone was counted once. In DNA, the CDR3 is TGTGCCTGGAGTGTGGGCCTTCAAAGGGCACCCCTCCACTTT. Amino acid sequence: CAWSVGLQRAPLHF. V and J are TRBV30 and TRBJ1-6, with no clear D. The CDR3 spans 14 residues. Germline assignment: CDR1 GTSNPN and CDR2 SVGIG (reference sequence). V dropped 0 bases and J dropped 11 bases, with 14 bases sitting between them.

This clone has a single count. CDR3 sequence (DNA): TGTGCCAGCAACCTACGGGGGGAGGGGAGGAATGAGCAGTTCTTC. Translation: CASNLRGEGRNEQFF. The rearrangement uses TRBV6-6 and TRBJ2-1; 7 bases match TRBD2. CDR3 length: 15 amino acids. With V trimmed by 7 bases and J by 7 bases, 13 bases remained unmatched. Looked up from germline, CDR1 is MNHNY and CDR2 is SVGAGI (reference sequence).

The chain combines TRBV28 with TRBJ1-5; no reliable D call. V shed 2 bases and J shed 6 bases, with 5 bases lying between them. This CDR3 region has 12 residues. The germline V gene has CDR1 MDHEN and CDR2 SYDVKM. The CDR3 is CASSLVTQPQHF. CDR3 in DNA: TGTGCCAGCAGTTTAGTTACTCAGCCCCAGCATTTT.

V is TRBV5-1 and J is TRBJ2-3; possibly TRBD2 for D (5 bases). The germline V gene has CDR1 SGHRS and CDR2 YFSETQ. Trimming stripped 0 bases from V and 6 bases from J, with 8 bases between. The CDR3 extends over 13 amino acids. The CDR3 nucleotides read TGCGCCAGCAGCTTGGGGCCTAGCGATACGCAGTATTTT. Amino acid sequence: CASSLGPSDTQYF. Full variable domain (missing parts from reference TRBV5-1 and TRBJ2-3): KAGVTQTPRYLIKTRGQQVTLSCSPISGHRSVSWYQQTPGQGLQFLFEYFSETQRNKGNFPGRFSGRQFSNSRSEMNVSTLELGDSALYLCASSLGPSDTQYFGPGTRLTVL.

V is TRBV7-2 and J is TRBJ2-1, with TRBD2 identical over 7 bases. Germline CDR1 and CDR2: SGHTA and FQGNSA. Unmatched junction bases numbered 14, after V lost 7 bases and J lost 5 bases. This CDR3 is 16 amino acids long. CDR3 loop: CASTPLGGGVDNEQFF. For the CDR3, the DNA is TGTGCCAGCACCCCATTGGGGGGGGGTGTGGACAATGAGCAGTTCTTC.

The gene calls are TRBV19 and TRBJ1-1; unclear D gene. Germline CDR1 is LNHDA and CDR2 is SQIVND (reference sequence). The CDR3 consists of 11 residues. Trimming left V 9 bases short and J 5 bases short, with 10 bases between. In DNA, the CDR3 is TGTGCCAGCCTGGGTAGGACTGAAGCTTTCTTT. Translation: CASLGRTEAFF.

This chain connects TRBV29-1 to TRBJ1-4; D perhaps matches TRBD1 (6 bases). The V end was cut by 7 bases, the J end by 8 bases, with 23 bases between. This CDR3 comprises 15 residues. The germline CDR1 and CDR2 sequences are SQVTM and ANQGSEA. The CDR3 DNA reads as TGCAGCGGACGGACGACCGGGACATGGACAGAAAAACTGTTTTTT. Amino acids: CSGRTTGTWTEKLFF.